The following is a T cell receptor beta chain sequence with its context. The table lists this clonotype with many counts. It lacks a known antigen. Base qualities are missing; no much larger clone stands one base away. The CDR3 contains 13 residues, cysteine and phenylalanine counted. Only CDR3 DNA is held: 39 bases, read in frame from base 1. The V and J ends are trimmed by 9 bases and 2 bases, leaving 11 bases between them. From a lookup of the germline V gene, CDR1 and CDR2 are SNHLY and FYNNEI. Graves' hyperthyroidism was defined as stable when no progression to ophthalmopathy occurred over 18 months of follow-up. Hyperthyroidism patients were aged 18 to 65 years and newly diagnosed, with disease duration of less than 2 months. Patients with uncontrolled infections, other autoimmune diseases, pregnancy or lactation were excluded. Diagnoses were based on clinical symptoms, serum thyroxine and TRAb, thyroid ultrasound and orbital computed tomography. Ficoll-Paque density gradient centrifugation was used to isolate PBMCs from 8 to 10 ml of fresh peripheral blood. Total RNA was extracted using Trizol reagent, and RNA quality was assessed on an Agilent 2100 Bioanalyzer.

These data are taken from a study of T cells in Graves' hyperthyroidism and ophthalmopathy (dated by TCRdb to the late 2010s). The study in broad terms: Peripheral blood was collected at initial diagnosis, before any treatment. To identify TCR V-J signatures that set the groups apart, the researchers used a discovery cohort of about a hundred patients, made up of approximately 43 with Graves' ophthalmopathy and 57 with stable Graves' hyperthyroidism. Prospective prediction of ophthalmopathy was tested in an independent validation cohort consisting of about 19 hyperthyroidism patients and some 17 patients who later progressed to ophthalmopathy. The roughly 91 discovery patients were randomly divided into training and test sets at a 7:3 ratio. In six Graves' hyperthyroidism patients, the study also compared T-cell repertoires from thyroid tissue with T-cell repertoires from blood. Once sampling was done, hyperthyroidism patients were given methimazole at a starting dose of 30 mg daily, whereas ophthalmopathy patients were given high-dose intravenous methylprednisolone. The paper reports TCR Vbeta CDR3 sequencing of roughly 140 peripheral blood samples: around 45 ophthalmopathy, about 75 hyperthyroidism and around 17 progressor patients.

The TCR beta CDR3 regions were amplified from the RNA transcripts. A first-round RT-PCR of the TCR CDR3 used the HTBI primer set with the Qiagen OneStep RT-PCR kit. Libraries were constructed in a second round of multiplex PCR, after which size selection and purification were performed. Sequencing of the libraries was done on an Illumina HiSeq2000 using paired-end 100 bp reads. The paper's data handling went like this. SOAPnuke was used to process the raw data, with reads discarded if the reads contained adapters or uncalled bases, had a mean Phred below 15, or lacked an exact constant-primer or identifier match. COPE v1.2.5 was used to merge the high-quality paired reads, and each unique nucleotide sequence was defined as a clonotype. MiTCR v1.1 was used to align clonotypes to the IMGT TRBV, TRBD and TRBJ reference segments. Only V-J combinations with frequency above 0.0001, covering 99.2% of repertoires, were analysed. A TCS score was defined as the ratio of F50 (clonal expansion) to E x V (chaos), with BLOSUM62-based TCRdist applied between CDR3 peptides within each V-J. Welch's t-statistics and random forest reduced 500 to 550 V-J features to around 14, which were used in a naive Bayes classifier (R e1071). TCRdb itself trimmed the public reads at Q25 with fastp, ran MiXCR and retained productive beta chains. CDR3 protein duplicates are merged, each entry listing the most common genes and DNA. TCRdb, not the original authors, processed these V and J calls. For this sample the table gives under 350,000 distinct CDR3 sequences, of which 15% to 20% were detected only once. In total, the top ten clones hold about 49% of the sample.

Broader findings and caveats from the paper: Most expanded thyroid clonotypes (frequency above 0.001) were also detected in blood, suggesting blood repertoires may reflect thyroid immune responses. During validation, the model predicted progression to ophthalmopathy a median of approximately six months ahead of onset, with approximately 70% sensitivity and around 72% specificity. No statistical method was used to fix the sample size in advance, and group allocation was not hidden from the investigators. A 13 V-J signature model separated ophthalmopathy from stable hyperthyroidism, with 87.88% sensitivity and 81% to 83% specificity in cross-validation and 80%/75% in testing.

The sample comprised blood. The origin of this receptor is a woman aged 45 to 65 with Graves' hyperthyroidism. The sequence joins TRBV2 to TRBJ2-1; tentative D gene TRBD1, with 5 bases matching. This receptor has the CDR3 CASSSDTYNEQFF. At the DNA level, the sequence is TGTGCCAGTTCCTCGGACACCTACAATGAGCAGTTCTTC.